This T cell receptor beta chain was sequenced during a study of T-cell memory formation after mild COVID-19. In the study overall: Largely, TCR clusters stayed within a single donor. Study findings and constraints: Pre-infection memory harbored some responding clones, suggesting cross-reactive memory joined.

5'RACE, which relied on constant-segment primers, yielded TCR alpha and TCR beta cDNA libraries carrying sample barcodes and UMIs. One entry per CDR3 protein, called by TCRdb with MiXCR from the 5' RACE reads. The sample shows about 270,000 distinct CDR3 sequences, about 16% of them seen only once. The CDR3 contains 14 residues. The germline CDR1 and CDR2 sequences are SGHNT and YENEEA. With V trimmed by 5 bases and J by 3 bases, 5 bases remained unmatched. This clonotype was counted between two and nine times. The target antigen is unknown. The TCR originated in an adult woman who had mild COVID-19 (a few samples of this study predate the infection). Cell type and time point are not known. The V and J genes are TRBV11-3 and TRBJ2-3; 7 bases line up with TRBD1. Sequenced material: PBMCs or a T cell subset sorted from them (not recorded which). CDR3 region: CASSGGQPTDTQYF. The CDR3 nucleotides are TGTGCCAGCAGCGGGGGACAGCCAACAGATACGCAGTATTTT.